This T cell receptor beta chain comes out of a study of beta chain features in type 1 diabetes. Details on this clone: Its specificity is not known.

General observations from the study: Diminished insertions and augmented deletions at VDJ junctions characterized type 1 diabetes patients. The naive, central memory and Treg TCRB repertoires showed an apparent similarity that was greater among patients than among healthy donors. Moderate but significant shortening of TCRB CDR3s was recorded in all four CD4+ subsets from Type 1 diabetes patients.

The isolated RNA, all of it, was reverse transcribed, so expressed TCRB transcripts were what got sequenced. About 3.6 million reads was the average for naive, central memory and regulatory T cell samples. Assay: immunoSEQ multiplex PCR; the TCRdb copy retains only in-frame clones and omits some. The sample records about 190,000 clones, 7% to 9% being singletons. Germline trimming cut 5 bases from V and 5 bases from J; bases unmatched to any gene: 6. Germline CDR1 is SGHAT and CDR2 is FQNNGV. The CDR3 is 15 amino acids. Sequencing was carried out using central memory CD4+ T cells from blood. The TCR sequence derives from a man aged 18 to 29 with type 1 diabetes. This rearrangement joins TRBV11-2 to TRBJ2-1; TRBD2 agrees at 10 bases. CDR3: CASSRGGLANNEQFF. CDR3 nucleotides: TGTGCCAGCAGCCGGGGGGGACTAGCGAACAATGAGCAGTTCTTC.